The clone carrying this TCR beta chain was counted only a few times. Its antigen remains unknown. These data come from a study of T cell repertoires in cytomegalovirus infection. The wider study: In the study, CMV epitopes included recently identified HLA-C-restricted and well-studied HLA-B-restricted ones. From public TCR beta signatures came an indication of both CMV infection and matching HLA type. General study points: HLA-C-restricted, CMV-specific TCR beta clonotypes were dominant ex vivo. Carriage of CMV together with the relevant HLA was identifiable through cumulative public TCR beta family frequency.

V was pared by 3 bases and J by 6 bases, with 12 bases between. The germline V gene encodes CDR1 MGHRA and CDR2 YSYEKL. CDR3 length: 14 amino acids. TCRdb recomputed calls from the reads with MiXCR, one row per CDR3 protein. Of approximately 100,000 distinct CDR3 sequences in the sample, roughly 40% were seen once. Sequencing used CD8+ T cells from cultured PBMCs, obtained from culture after CMV antigen stimulation. This receptor was identified in a human donor in good health (CMV status not recorded). Some clones in this sample may be carry-over from other donors' samples. The rearrangement uses TRBV4-1 and TRBJ1-5, with D hard to call. This chain's CDR3 is CASSHQNLGQPQHF. Here the CDR3 DNA reads TGCGCCAGCAGCCATCAGAACTTGGGTCAGCCCCAGCATTTT.